The 19 T cell receptor beta chains in this list originate from one sample, sequenced in a study of T-cell memory formation after mild COVID-19. Via MiXCR, TCRdb re-called the 5' RACE reads, giving one row per CDR3 protein. Altogether 400,000 to 500,000 distinct CDR3 sequences are present, 15% to 20% being singletons, with the ten largest covering roughly 8.4%. The sequenced material came from PBMCs or a T cell subset sorted from them (not recorded which). These receptor sequences come from an adult woman who had mild COVID-19 (a few samples of this study predate the infection). Cell type and time point are not known.

J is TRBJ2-1 and V is TRBV7-3, with D perhaps TRBD2 (6 bases). Germline V gene data show CDR1 as SGHTA and CDR2 as FQGTGA. This CDR3 has 16 residues. Trimming took off 2 bases at V and 9 bases at J, with 20 bases between the two ends. CDR3 region: CASSLSRAAGGGEQFF. In nucleotides, the CDR3 is TGTGCCAGCAGCTTATCTAGGGCGGCTGGGGGAGGTGAGCAGTTCTTC.

The chain is built from TRBV5-1 and TRBJ2-2, with D possibly being TRBD1 (6 bases). The CDR3 loop spans 14 amino acids. Trimming pared 6 bases from V and 3 bases from J, leaving 12 bases between. Germline V gene data show CDR1 as SGHRS and CDR2 as YFSETQ. CDR3 amino acids: CASTNRVDTGELFF. CDR3 in DNA: TGCGCCAGCACAAACAGGGTGGACACCGGGGAGCTGTTTTTT.

This clonotype turned up a few times. CDR3 nucleotide sequence: TGTGCCAGCACACTTTCCAAAGGGGGCTACACCGGGGAGCTGTTTTTT. Translating gives CASTLSKGGYTGELFF. This chain connects TRBV7-9 to TRBJ2-2, with 7 bases aligning to TRBD1. The CDR3 sequence is 16 residues long. The trim removed 7 bases at V and 3 bases at J, leaving 11 bases unmatched. Germline values: CDR1 SEHNR, CDR2 FQNEAQ (reference sequence).

The CDR3 spells CASSVTGGFQPQHF. CDR3 sequence (DNA): TGTGCCAGCAGTGTCACAGGGGGATTCCAGCCCCAGCATTTT. V is TRBV27 and J is TRBJ1-5, with 8 bases aligning to TRBD1. The CDR3 is 14 residues long. Germline assignment: CDR1 MNHEY and CDR2 SMNVEV (reference sequence). The V and J ends lost 5 bases and 7 bases, in that order; junction bases with no gene match: 7.

The chain has TRBV27 and TRBJ2-7, with TRBD1 identical over 8 bases. CDR1 is MNHEY and CDR2 is SMNVEV in the germline V gene (reference sequence). The V and J ends lost 5 bases and 0 bases, in that order; junction bases with no gene match: 12. The CDR3 contains 17 residues. The CDR3 region has the DNA TGTGCCAGCAGTACTAGACAGGGGCCATCTTCCTCCTACGAGCAGTACTTC. Translated, it gives CASSTRQGPSSSYEQYF.

This sequence joins TRBV27 and TRBJ2-1; 7 nucleotides agree with TRBD2. CDR3 size: 15 residues. Looked up from germline, CDR1 is MNHEY and CDR2 is SMNVEV (reference sequence). V lost 10 bases and J lost 7; bases outside the gene matches: 16. DNA for the CDR3: TGTGCCACCGTAAGGGGTCCTAGCGGTAGGAATGAGCAGTTCTTC. Translating gives CATVRGPSGRNEQFF.

This clonotype has just a few counts. The chain combines TRBV4-1 with TRBJ1-1; 8 bases map to TRBD1. CDR1 MGHRA and CDR2 YSYEKL come from the germline V gene. V shed 4 bases and J 2 bases; nucleotides not matched to a gene: 6. CDR3 length equals 15 residues. As DNA, the CDR3 is TGCGCCAGCAGCCCCCCGGACAGGGATAACACTGAAGCTTTCTTT. Amino acid sequence: CASSPPDRDNTEAFF.

This clonotype was seen only a few times. The chain carries TRBV25-1 and TRBJ2-2; possible D gene TRBD1, 5 bases. This CDR3 is built from 15 residues. Between the trimmed V and J ends, which lost 5 bases and 4 bases, there was a span of 14 bases. Germline V gene lookup returns CDR1 MGHDK and CDR2 SYGVNS. Here the CDR3 DNA reads TGTGCCAGCAGTAAAAGGGGATTGGGCACCGGGGAGCTGTTTTTT. It codes for CASSKRGLGTGELFF.

The gene calls are TRBV10-2 and TRBJ2-3, with 9 bases lining up with TRBD2. Germline V CDR1 and CDR2: WSHSY, SAAADI. This CDR3 spans 15 amino acids. With 4 bases clipped from V and 0 bases from J, the junction kept 2 bases outside the gene matches. CDR3 coding DNA: TGCGCCAGCAGTGGTAGCGGGAGTAGCACAGATACGCAGTATTTT. Amino acid sequence: CASSGSGSSTDTQYF.

CDR3 coding DNA: TGTGCCAGCAGCGTAGGAGCAACTAGCGGGAGCTACGAGCAGTACTTC. Protein: CASSVGATSGSYEQYF. This chain joins TRBV9 and TRBJ2-7; 11 nucleotides line up with TRBD2. From germline, CDR1 is SGDLS and CDR2 YYNGEE. CDR3 length equals 16 residues. J gave up 3 bases and V 0 bases, and 5 bases lay outside the gene matches. The entire variable domain, with the rest obtained from reference TRBV9 and TRBJ2-7, is as follows: DSGVTQTPKHLITATGQRVTLRCSPRSGDLSVYWYQQSLDQGLQFLIQYYNGEERAKGNILERFSAQQFPDLHSELNLSSLELGDSALYFCASSVGATSGSYEQYFGPGTRLTVT.

This clonotype was picked up a small number of times. This chain links TRBV12-3 or TRBV12-4 with TRBJ1-1; 9 bases are shared with TRBD1. Germline trimming cut 5 bases from V and 11 bases from J; bases unmatched to any gene: 18. The CDR3 sequence is 16 residues long. The CDR3 DNA sequence: TGTGCCAGCAGTGGGACAGGGAGAGCACGCATGGGAGAGGCTTTCTTT. It codes for CASSGTGRARMGEAFF.

This clonotype was detected once. J is TRBJ1-1 and V is TRBV29-1, with D perhaps TRBD1 (5 bases). V was clipped by 6 bases and J by 1 base, with 12 bases between them. Germline loops: CDR1 SQVTM, CDR2 ANQGSEA. This CDR3 is 13 amino acids long. The CDR3 DNA follows: TGCAGCGTCGCGGGACGGAGGAACACTGAAGCTTTCTTT. Encoded protein: CSVAGRRNTEAFF.

This clonotype was seen more than once but under ten times. The chain has TRBV20-1 and TRBJ2-7; 7 bases agree with TRBD2. Trimming at V came to 8 bases and at J to 0 bases, leaving 10 bases not matched to a gene. This CDR3 is built from 14 residues. Germline V CDR1 and CDR2: DFQATT, SNEGSKA (reference sequence). CDR3 protein: CSLPPGGSSYEQYF. CDR3 in DNA: TGCAGTCTGCCGCCCGGCGGGAGCTCCTACGAGCAGTACTTC.

The chain is built from TRBV5-4 and TRBJ2-3; no clear D gene. V was cut by 0 bases and J by 6 bases, with 14 bases left in between. Per the germline V gene, CDR1 is SGHNT and CDR2 is YYREEE (reference sequence). The CDR3 length is 15 residues. CDR3 amino acids: CASSLGQETADTQYF. In nucleotides, the CDR3 is TGTGCCAGCAGCTTGGGGCAGGAGACGGCGGATACGCAGTATTTT. Using reference TRBV5-4 and TRBJ2-3 for the parts outside the CDR3, the full variable domain is ETGVTQSPTHLIKTRGQQVTLRCSSQSGHNTVSWYQQALGQGPQFIFQYYREEENGRGNFPPRFSGLQFPNYSSELNVNALELDDSALYLCASSLGQETADTQYFGPGTRLTVL.

The chain has TRBV9 and TRBJ2-7, with TRBD1 identical over 7 bases. Germline V gene sequence: CDR1 SGDLS, CDR2 YYNGEE. Losses at the gene ends were 3 bases for V and 3 bases for J; bases not matched to a gene: 6. The CDR3 spans 14 residues. CDR3 DNA sequence: TGTGCCAGCAGCGCCGGACAGGCCCACTACGAGCAGTACTTC. Protein: CASSAGQAHYEQYF. The full variable domain, completed using reference TRBV9 and TRBJ2-7, is DSGVTQTPKHLITATGQRVTLRCSPRSGDLSVYWYQQSLDQGLQFLIQYYNGEERAKGNILERFSAQQFPDLHSELNLSSLELGDSALYFCASSAGQAHYEQYFGPGTRLTVT.

The V call is TRBV4-2, the J call TRBJ2-7, with no clear D. Trimming left V 3 bases short and J 0 bases short, with 3 bases between. CDR1 and CDR2 (germline): LGHNA, YNFKEQ. There are 12 residues in the CDR3. The CDR3 DNA sequence: TGTGCCAGCAGCCACAGCTCCTACGAGCAGTACTTC. Translation gives CASSHSSYEQYF.

The chain recombines TRBV6-2 or TRBV6-3 with TRBJ2-3; TRBD1 matches 8 bases. The germline V gene has CDR1 MNHEY and CDR2 SVGEGT. V was clipped by 6 bases and J by 5 bases; unmatched bases: 10. This CDR3 has 15 residues. Here the CDR3 DNA reads TGTGCCAGCAGAGATGGACAGGGAGTAAGAGATACGCAGTATTTT. It translates to CASRDGQGVRDTQYF.

The J gene is TRBJ2-1, the V gene TRBV7-2; the match to TRBD2 covers 11 bases. This CDR3 has 14 amino acids. The trim removed 10 bases at V and 8 bases at J, leaving 10 bases unmatched. Germline CDR1 is SGHTA and CDR2 is FQGNSA. CDR3 residues: CATGGLAALDEQFF. Written as DNA, the CDR3 is TGTGCCACGGGGGGACTAGCGGCTCTTGATGAGCAGTTCTTC.

The J gene is TRBJ2-2, the V gene TRBV5-5; D gene unclear. Trimming removed 5 bases at V and 3 bases at J, with 14 bases between. The V gene's germline CDR1 is SGHKS and CDR2 YYEKEE (reference sequence). CDR3 length: 15 amino acids. The chain's CDR3 is CASSRWDRYTGELFF. The CDR3 coding sequence is TGTGCCAGCAGTCGGTGGGATAGGTACACCGGGGAGCTGTTTTTT.